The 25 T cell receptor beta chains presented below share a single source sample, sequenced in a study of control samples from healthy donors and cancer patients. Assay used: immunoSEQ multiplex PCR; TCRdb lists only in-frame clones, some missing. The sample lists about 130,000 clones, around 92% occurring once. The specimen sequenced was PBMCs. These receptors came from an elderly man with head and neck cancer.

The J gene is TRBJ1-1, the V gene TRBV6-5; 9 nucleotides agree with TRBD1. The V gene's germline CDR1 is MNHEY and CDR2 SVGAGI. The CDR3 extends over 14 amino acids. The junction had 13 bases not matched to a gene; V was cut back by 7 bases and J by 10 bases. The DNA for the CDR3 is TGTGCCAGCAATGTACAGGGGGCGCGAGGAAGAGCTTTCTTT. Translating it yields CASNVQGARGRAFF.

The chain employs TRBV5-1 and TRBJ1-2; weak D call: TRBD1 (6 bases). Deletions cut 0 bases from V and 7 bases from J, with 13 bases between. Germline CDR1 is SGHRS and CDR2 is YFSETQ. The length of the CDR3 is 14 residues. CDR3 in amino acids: CASSLGQEKGGYTF. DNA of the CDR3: TGCGCCAGCAGCTTGGGACAGGAGAAGGGTGGCTACACCTTC.

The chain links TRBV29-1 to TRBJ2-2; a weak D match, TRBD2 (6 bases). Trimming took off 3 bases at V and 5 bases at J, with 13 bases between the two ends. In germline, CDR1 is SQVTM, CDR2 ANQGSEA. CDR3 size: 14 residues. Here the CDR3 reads CSVEGGAGTGELFF. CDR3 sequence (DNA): TGCAGCGTTGAGGGCGGCGCGGGAACCGGGGAGCTGTTTTTT.

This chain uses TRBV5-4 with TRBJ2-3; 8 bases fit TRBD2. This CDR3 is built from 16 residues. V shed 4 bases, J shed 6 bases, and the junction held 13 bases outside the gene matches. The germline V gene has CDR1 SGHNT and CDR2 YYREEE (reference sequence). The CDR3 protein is CASSPTGTRAADTQYF. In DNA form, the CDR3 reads TGTGCCAGCAGCCCAACAGGGACTAGGGCCGCTGATACGCAGTATTTT.

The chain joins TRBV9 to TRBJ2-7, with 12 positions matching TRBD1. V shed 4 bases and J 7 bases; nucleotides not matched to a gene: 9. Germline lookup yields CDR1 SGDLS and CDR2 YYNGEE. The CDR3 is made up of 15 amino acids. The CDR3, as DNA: TGTGCCAGCAGCCCACCGGGACAGGGGGCTTGGGAGCAGTACTTC. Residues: CASSPPGQGAWEQYF.

In DNA form, the CDR3 reads TGTGCCAGCAGCGGTTCTTGGGGACCAGGCAAAAACATTCAGTACTTC. This codes for CASSGSWGPGKNIQYF. This chain uses TRBV11-2 with TRBJ2-4, with D possibly being TRBD1 or TRBD2 (5 bases each). The CDR3 loop spans 16 amino acids. The V end was cut by 5 bases, the J end by 3 bases, with 17 bases between. Germline CDR1 reads SGHAT; CDR2 reads FQNNGV.

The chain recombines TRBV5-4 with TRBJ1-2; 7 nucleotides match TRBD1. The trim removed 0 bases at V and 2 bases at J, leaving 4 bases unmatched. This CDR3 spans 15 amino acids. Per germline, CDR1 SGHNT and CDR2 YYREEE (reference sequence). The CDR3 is CASSLDLTGNYGYTF. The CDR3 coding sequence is TGTGCCAGCAGCTTGGACCTGACAGGGAACTATGGCTACACCTTC. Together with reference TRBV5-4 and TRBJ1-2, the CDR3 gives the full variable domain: ETGVTQSPTHLIKTRGQQVTLRCSSQSGHNTVSWYQQALGQGPQFIFQYYREEENGRGNFPPRFSGLQFPNYSSELNVNALELDDSALYLCASSLDLTGNYGYTFGSGTRLTVV.

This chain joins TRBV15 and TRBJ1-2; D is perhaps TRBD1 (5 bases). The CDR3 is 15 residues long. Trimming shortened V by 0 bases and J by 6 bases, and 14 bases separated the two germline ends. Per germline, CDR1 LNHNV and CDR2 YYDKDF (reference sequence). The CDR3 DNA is TGTGCCACCAGCAGAGATAGGTCCAGGGCTAATGGCTACACCTTC. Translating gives CATSRDRSRANGYTF.

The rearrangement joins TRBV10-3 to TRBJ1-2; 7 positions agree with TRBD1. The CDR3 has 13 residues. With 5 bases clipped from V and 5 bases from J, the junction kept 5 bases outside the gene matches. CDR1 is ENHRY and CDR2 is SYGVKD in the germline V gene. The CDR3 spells CAISIDRDYGYTF. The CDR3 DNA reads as TGTGCCATCAGTATAGACAGGGATTATGGCTACACCTTC.

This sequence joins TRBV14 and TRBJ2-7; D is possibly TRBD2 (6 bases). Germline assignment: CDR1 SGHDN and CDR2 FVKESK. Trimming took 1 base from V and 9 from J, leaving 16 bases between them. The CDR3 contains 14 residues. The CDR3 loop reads CASSQGNGRKVQYF. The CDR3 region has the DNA TGTGCCAGCAGCCAAGGGAACGGGAGAAAGGTGCAGTACTTC.

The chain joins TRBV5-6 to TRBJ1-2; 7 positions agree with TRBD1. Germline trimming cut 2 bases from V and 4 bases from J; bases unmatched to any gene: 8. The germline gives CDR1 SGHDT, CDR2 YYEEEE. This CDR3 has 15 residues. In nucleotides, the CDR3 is TGTGCCAGCAGCTTACAGGGGATCGTTCCCTATGGCTACACCTTC. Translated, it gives CASSLQGIVPYGYTF.

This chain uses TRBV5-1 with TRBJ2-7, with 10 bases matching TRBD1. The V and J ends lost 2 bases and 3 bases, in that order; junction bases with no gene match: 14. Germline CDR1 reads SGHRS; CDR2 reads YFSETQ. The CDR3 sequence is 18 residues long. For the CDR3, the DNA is TGCGCCAGCAGCTTTACCGGGACAGGGGCCCGCATGGACTACGAGCAGTACTTC. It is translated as CASSFTGTGARMDYEQYF.

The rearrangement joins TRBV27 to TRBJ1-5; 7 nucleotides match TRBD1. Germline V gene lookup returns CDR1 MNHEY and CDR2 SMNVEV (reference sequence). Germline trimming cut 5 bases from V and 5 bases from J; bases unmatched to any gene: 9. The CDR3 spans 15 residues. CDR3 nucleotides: TGTGCCAGCAGTGCTACCGGGACAGTTTATCAGCCCCAGCATTTT. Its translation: CASSATGTVYQPQHF.

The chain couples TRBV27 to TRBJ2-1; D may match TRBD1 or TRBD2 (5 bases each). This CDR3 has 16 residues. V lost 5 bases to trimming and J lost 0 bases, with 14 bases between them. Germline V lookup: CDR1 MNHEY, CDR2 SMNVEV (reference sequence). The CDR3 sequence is CASSVLGVSSYNEQFF. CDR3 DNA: TGTGCCAGCAGTGTCCTGGGGGTGAGCTCCTACAATGAGCAGTTCTTC.

For the CDR3, the DNA is TGTGCCAGCAGCTTAAGACCCTCTAGCACAGATACGCAGTATTTT. Its protein is CASSLRPSSTDTQYF. The rearrangement uses TRBV7-2 and TRBJ2-3; D unclear. The germline V gene has CDR1 SGHTA and CDR2 FQGNSA. Trimming took off 2 bases at V and 0 bases at J, with 9 bases between the two ends. This CDR3 spans 15 amino acids.

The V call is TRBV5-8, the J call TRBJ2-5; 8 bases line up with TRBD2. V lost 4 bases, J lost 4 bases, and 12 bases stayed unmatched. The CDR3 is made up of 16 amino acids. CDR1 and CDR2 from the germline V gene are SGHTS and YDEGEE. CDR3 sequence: CASSLEVAGRGETQYF. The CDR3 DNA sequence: TGTGCCAGCAGCCTTGAGGTAGCGGGGAGAGGAGAGACCCAGTACTTC.

CDR3 protein: CASSLNYLSTDTQYF. CDR3 DNA sequence: TGTGCCAGCAGCTTAAATTACCTATCCACAGATACGCAGTATTTT. This chain joins TRBV7-2 and TRBJ2-3; D call uncertain. The CDR3 is 15 residues long. The V gene lost 2 bases and the J gene lost 2 bases, with 11 bases spanning the gap. Germline V gives CDR1 SGHTA, CDR2 FQGNSA.

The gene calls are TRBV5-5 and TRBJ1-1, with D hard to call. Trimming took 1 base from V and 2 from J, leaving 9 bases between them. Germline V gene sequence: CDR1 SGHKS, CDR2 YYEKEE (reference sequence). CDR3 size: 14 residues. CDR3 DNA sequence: TGTGCCAGCAGCTTGTACGGGATTAACACTGAAGCTTTCTTT. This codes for CASSLYGINTEAFF.

DNA for the CDR3: TGTGCCAGCAGTCGGACGGACTATGGCTACACCTTC. Encoded protein: CASSRTDYGYTF. The chain couples TRBV12-3 or TRBV12-4 to TRBJ1-2; the D is unclear. The CDR3 is 12 residues long. The V gene lost 5 bases and the J gene lost 3 bases, with 7 bases spanning the gap.

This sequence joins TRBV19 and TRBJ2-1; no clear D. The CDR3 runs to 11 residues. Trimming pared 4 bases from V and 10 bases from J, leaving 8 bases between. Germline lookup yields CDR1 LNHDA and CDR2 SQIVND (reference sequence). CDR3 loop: CASSRELEQFF. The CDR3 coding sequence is TGTGCCAGTAGTAGGGAACTAGAGCAGTTCTTC.

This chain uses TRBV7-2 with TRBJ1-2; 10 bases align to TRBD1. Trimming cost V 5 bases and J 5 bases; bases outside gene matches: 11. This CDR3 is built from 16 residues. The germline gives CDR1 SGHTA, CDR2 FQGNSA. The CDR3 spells CASSRPSGTGVYGYTF. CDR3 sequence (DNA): TGTGCCAGCAGCCGCCCTTCTGGGACAGGGGTATATGGCTACACCTTC.

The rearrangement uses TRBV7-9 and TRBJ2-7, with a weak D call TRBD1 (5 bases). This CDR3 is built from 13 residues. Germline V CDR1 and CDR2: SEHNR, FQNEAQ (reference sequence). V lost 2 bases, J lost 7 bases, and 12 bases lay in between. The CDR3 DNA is TGTGCCAGCAGCTTAAGACAGACCGGGGAGCAGTACTTC. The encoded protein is CASSLRQTGEQYF.

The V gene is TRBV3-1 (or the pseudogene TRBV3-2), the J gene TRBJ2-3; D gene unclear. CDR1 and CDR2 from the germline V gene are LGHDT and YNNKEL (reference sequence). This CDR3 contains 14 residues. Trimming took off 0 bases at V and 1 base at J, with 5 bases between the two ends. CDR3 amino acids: CASSQDPGTDTQYF. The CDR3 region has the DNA TGTGCCAGCAGCCAAGATCCAGGCACAGATACGCAGTATTTT.

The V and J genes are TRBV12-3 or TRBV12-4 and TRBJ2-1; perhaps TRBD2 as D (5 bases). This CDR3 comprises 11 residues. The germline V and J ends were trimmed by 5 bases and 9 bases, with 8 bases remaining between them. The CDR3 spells CASSEGVEQFF. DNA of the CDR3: TGTGCCAGCAGTGAGGGTGTTGAGCAGTTCTTC.

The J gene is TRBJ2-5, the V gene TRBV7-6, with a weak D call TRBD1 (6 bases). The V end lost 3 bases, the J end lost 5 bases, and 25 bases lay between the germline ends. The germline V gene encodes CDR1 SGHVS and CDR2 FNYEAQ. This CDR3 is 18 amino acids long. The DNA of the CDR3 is TGTGCCAGCAGCTTTCTACCCCCAGGACAGCAGAGGTTGGAGACCCAGTACTTC. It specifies CASSFLPPGQQRLETQYF.